Presented here are 30 T cell receptor beta chains from one specimen sequenced in a study of T cells in Graves' hyperthyroidism and ophthalmopathy. TCR beta CDR3 sequences were amplified from RNA transcripts. Using the HTBI primer set, a first-round RT-PCR was run on the TCR CDR3. MiXCR, run by TCRdb on the multiplex PCR reads, gives a single entry per CDR3 protein. The sample carries a few hundred thousand distinct CDR3 sequences, about 15% recorded once. The sample consisted of blood. The origin of the receptors is a woman aged 25 to 39 with Graves' hyperthyroidism that later progressed to Graves' ophthalmopathy.

The chain couples TRBV11-2 to TRBJ2-7, with 10 bases lining up with TRBD2. This CDR3 is 18 amino acids long. V lost 0 bases and J lost 5; bases outside the gene matches: 13. The germline V gene has CDR1 SGHAT and CDR2 FQNNGV. The CDR3 reads CASSLDTLAGVTTNEQYF. The DNA for the CDR3 is TGTGCCAGCAGCTTAGATACCCTAGCGGGAGTAACGACCAACGAGCAGTACTTC.

In its sample, this clonotype was seen many times. The chain joins TRBV12-3 or TRBV12-4 to TRBJ2-7; D remains ambiguous. The V end lost 1 base, the J end lost 5 bases, and 6 bases lay between the germline ends. This CDR3 is built from 12 residues. CDR3 sequence (DNA): TGTGCCAGCAGTTTAGTTTCCCACGAGCAGTACTTC. This translates into CASSLVSHEQYF.

This clonotype was recorded many times. This chain connects TRBV30 to TRBJ1-1; D is uncertain. The germline V gene has CDR1 GTSNPN and CDR2 SVGIG (reference sequence). Between the trimmed V and J ends, which lost 3 bases and 8 bases, there was a span of 19 bases. The CDR3 length is 14 residues. CDR3 in DNA: TGTGCCTGGAGCCCGACGGGGATTAAGGGAGAAGCTTTCTTT. This sequence encodes CAWSPTGIKGEAFF.

This clonotype was observed a few times. The chain links TRBV4-1 to TRBJ1-1; tentative D call: TRBD1 (6 bases). Germline values: CDR1 MGHRA, CDR2 YSYEKL. The V end lost 1 base, the J end lost 5 bases, and 17 bases lay between the germline ends. CDR3 length equals 16 residues. In DNA form, the CDR3 reads TGCGCCAGCAGCCAAGCCGGGACACCCAGAAGGACTGAAGCTTTCTTT. This encodes CASSQAGTPRRTEAFF.

This clonotype was seen ten or more times. V is TRBV30 and J is TRBJ2-3; D remains unclear. Trimming stripped 3 bases from V and 0 bases from J, with 7 bases between. The CDR3 consists of 13 residues. Germline CDR1 reads GTSNPN; CDR2 reads SVGIG (reference sequence). The CDR3 sequence is CAWRRSSTDTQYF. In DNA form, the CDR3 reads TGTGCCTGGAGACGATCGAGCACAGATACGCAGTATTTT.

This clonotype was detected only a few times. The J gene is TRBJ1-5, the V gene TRBV5-8; 8 positions agree with TRBD1. V was clipped by 0 bases and J by 5 bases; unmatched bases: 19. CDR3 size: 20 residues. From germline, CDR1 is SGHTS and CDR2 YDEGEE. The CDR3: CASSLALLSVPGTGHQPQHF. As DNA, the CDR3 is TGTGCCAGCAGCTTGGCCCTGTTAAGCGTCCCCGGGACAGGCCATCAGCCCCAGCATTTT.

Concerning this clonotype itself: This CDR3 fails to terminate in the conserved phenylalanine or tryptophan, so it likely reflects a read error. The rearrangement uses TRBV18 and TRBJ2-6; possibly TRBD1 for D (6 bases). This CDR3 has 16 residues. Germline-derived CDR1 and CDR2 are KGHSH and LQKENI. The germline V and J ends were trimmed by 0 bases and 4 bases, with 10 bases remaining between them. CDR3 DNA sequence: TGTGCCAGCTCACCACCGGGGGCAGGAGGGGCCAACGTCCTGACTCTC. It encodes CASSPPGAGGANVLTL.

This CDR3 is CASSLDAGLEKLFF. CDR3 sequence (DNA): TGTGCCAGCAGCTTAGATGCGGGTCTTGAAAAACTGTTTTTT. V gene TRBV11-3 combines with J gene TRBJ1-4; D not resolved. Trimming pared 0 bases from V and 7 bases from J, leaving 9 bases between. This CDR3 spans 14 amino acids. CDR1 SGHNT and CDR2 YENEEA come from the germline V gene.

This clonotype was seen repeatedly, ten times or more. The chain links TRBV19 to TRBJ1-1; D remains unclear. The germline CDR1 and CDR2 sequences are LNHDA and SQIVND (reference sequence). The CDR3 spans 14 residues. The V end lost 4 bases, the J end lost 1 base, and 10 bases lay between the germline ends. In DNA form, the CDR3 reads TGTGCCAGTAGTAATCCTGGCAGGAACACTGAAGCTTTCTTT. This gives the protein CASSNPGRNTEAFF.

In this sample, this clonotype turned up a few times. CDR3: CAINQAGGGDTQYF. Here the CDR3 DNA reads TGTGCCATCAATCAAGCGGGAGGGGGGGATACGCAGTATTTT. V usage is TRBV10-3 and J usage is TRBJ2-3; the match to TRBD2 covers 10 bases. J gave up 6 bases and V 7 bases, and 7 bases lay outside the gene matches. This CDR3 contains 14 residues. From germline, CDR1 is ENHRY and CDR2 SYGVKD.

This clonotype has more than one count but fewer than ten. This rearrangement joins TRBV5-1 to TRBJ1-2, with TRBD1 matching over 10 bases. Looked up from germline, CDR1 is SGHRS and CDR2 is YFSETQ. There are 17 residues in the CDR3. V lost 4 bases to trimming and J lost 2 bases; unmatched junction nucleotides: 11. Here the CDR3 DNA reads TGCGCCAGCAGCCCTACGAGTCCGGGACAGGGGAACTATGGCTACACCTTC. It encodes CASSPTSPGQGNYGYTF.

Ten or more counts support this clonotype. J is TRBJ1-4 and V is TRBV12-3 or TRBV12-4; D is possibly TRBD1 (5 bases). CDR3 size: 14 residues. Trimming shortened V by 3 bases and J by 8 bases, and 13 bases separated the two germline ends. This chain's CDR3 is CASSFRAGSEKLFF. The CDR3 DNA reads as TGTGCCAGCAGTTTTCGGGCAGGGTCGGAAAAACTGTTTTTT.

Concerning this clonotype itself: Given a much more abundant clone one base away, this may be a read error. This chain joins TRBV7-2 and TRBJ1-1; TRBD1 might be the D (5 bases). CDR3 length: 15 residues. Germline CDR1 reads SGHTA; CDR2 reads FQGNSA. Between the trimmed V and J ends, which lost 1 base and 6 bases, there was a span of 15 bases. CDR3 bases: TGTGCCAGCAGCTTAGTAGCAGGGCCCCGATCTGAAGCTTTCTTT. Its translation: CASSLVAGPRSEAFF.

A remark on this clonotype: Mismatch with germline at one junction end may stem from a read error. The chain couples TRBV3-1 to TRBJ1-3, with unresolved D. From germline, CDR1 is LGHDT and CDR2 YNNKEL (reference sequence). The CDR3 covers 15 residues. CDR3 loop: CASSHGGLPGNPIYF. In DNA, the CDR3 is TGTGCCAGCAGTCATGGTGGGCTGCCTGGAAACCCCATATATTTT.

The V and J genes are TRBV6-2 or TRBV6-3 and TRBJ2-7; D ambiguous. The CDR3 extends over 11 amino acids. Germline assignment: CDR1 MNHEY and CDR2 SVGEGT. Trimming cost V 7 bases and J 5 bases, with 9 bases left between them. In nucleotides, the CDR3 is TGTGCCAGCACAGTTCAAAACGAGCAGTACTTC. Protein: CASTVQNEQYF.

Ten or more counts support this clonotype. The chain uses TRBV10-3 and TRBJ1-1, with D possibly TRBD1 on 6 matching bases. The V gene lost 4 bases and the J gene lost 1 base, with 13 bases spanning the gap. This CDR3 has 15 residues. The germline V gene encodes CDR1 ENHRY and CDR2 SYGVKD. CDR3 DNA sequence: TGTGCCATCAGTGGCCCACAGGGACCGAACACTGAAGCTTTCTTT. As protein: CAISGPQGPNTEAFF.

This rearrangement joins TRBV19 to TRBJ2-3; TRBD2 matches 7 bases. J lost 6 bases, V lost 1 base, and 1 base had no gene match. Germline CDR1 LNHDA, CDR2 SQIVND (reference sequence). The CDR3 length is 13 residues. The CDR3 DNA sequence: TGTGCCAGTAGTATAGGGGGGGGGGATACGCAGTATTTT. It translates to CASSIGGGDTQYF.

Concerning this clonotype: Just one base apart from a much larger clone, this may be a read error. The CDR3 does not close with the conserved phenylalanine or tryptophan, likely indicating a read error. The chain is built from TRBV7-8 and TRBJ2-5, with D perhaps TRBD1 or TRBD2 (7 bases each). Trimming left V 6 bases short and J 0 bases short, with 11 bases between. The CDR3 is 14 amino acids. CDR1 and CDR2 from the germline V gene are SGHVS and FQNEAQ. Written as DNA, the CDR3 is TGTGCCAGCAGGGGAGGGACAGACCAAGAGACCCAGTACGTC. Translated: CASRGGTDQETQYV.

This clonotype was seen ten or more times. The chain links TRBV7-2 to TRBJ2-5, with 13 positions matching TRBD2. V dropped 1 base and J dropped 2; count of bases not matched to a gene: 1. Per germline, CDR1 SGHTA and CDR2 FQGNSA. CDR3 length: 16 amino acids. CDR3 sequence: CASSLELAGGQETQYF. CDR3 coding DNA: TGTGCCAGCAGCTTAGAACTAGCGGGGGGGCAAGAGACCCAGTACTTC.

This clonotype was picked up many times. The chain has TRBV5-1 and TRBJ1-1; D is ambiguous. The germline gives CDR1 SGHRS, CDR2 YFSETQ. The CDR3 extends over 13 amino acids. The V gene lost 3 bases and the J gene lost 1 base, with 7 bases spanning the gap. This CDR3 is CASSYTQNTEAFF. The CDR3 DNA sequence: TGCGCCAGCAGCTACACACAGAACACTGAAGCTTTCTTT.

This chain uses TRBV28 with TRBJ2-5, with 13 bases lining up with TRBD2. With V trimmed by 6 bases and J by 4 bases, 2 bases remained unmatched. The germline gives CDR1 MDHEN, CDR2 SYDVKM. The CDR3 sequence is 14 residues long. The CDR3 sequence: CASRTSGGVETQYF. CDR3 nucleotides: TGTGCCAGCAGAACTAGCGGGGGGGTAGAGACCCAGTACTTC.

This clonotype was seen repeatedly, ten times or more. The V and J genes are TRBV2 and TRBJ1-6, with D tentatively TRBD1 (5 bases). V lost 5 bases, J lost 8 bases, and 16 bases lay in between. Germline values: CDR1 SNHLY, CDR2 FYNNEI. The CDR3 sequence is 15 residues long. This CDR3 is CASSQVGQGYSPLHF. CDR3 sequence (DNA): TGTGCCAGCAGTCAGGTGGGGCAGGGTTATTCACCCCTCCACTTT.

This clonotype appeared many times. The V gene is TRBV2, the J gene TRBJ2-3, with D possibly called TRBD1 or TRBD2 (6 bases each). V lost 9 bases and J lost 10, with 14 bases in between. The CDR3 extends over 11 amino acids. The germline gives CDR1 SNHLY, CDR2 FYNNEI. The CDR3 reads CASTPGAAQYF. The CDR3 coding sequence is TGTGCCAGTACGCCGGGGGCGGCGCAGTATTTT.

Remarks on this clonotype: This may be a read error: a much more frequent sequence differs by one nucleotide. Here the CDR3 omits its conserved ending phenylalanine or tryptophan, so a read error is the likely source. The rearrangement joins TRBV27 to TRBJ2-7; TRBD1 matches at 8 bases. CDR1 and CDR2 from the germline V gene are MNHEY and SMNVEV (reference sequence). CDR3 length: 15 residues. With 5 bases clipped from V and 2 bases from J, the junction kept 8 bases outside the gene matches. CDR3 region: CASSPDRGPTYEQYL. The DNA of the CDR3 is TGTGCCAGCAGTCCTGACAGGGGCCCTACCTACGAGCAGTACCTC.

This clonotype was seen repeatedly, ten times or more. This chain connects TRBV6-5 to TRBJ2-3, with 9 positions matching TRBD2. Germline values: CDR1 MNHEY, CDR2 SVGAGI. Losses at the gene ends were 2 bases for V and 2 bases for J; bases not matched to a gene: 8. CDR3 size: 17 residues. In DNA form, the CDR3 reads TGTGCCAGCAGTTACGGTTCTAGCGGGACCCTCACAGATACGCAGTATTTT. This gives the protein CASSYGSSGTLTDTQYF.

Concerning this clonotype: With a much larger clone just one base away, this may be a read error. CDR3 bases: TGTGTCAGCACCCCAGGTGAAGGGTGGAGGACTGAAGCTTTCTTT. Residues: CVSTPGEGWRTEAFF. This chain uses TRBV28 with TRBJ1-1; D not certain. Germline loops: CDR1 MDHEN, CDR2 SYDVKM. CDR3 length: 15 residues.

The table lists this clonotype with a few counts. V and J are TRBV30 and TRBJ2-2, with D hard to call. V lost 3 bases and J lost 9, with 17 bases in between. The CDR3 has 14 amino acids. The V gene's germline CDR1 is GTSNPN and CDR2 SVGIG (reference sequence). The CDR3 region has the DNA TGTGCCTGGAGCCAACCCGTCCCGGACCGGGAGCTGTTTTTT. Translation gives CAWSQPVPDRELFF. Full variable domain (remainder filled in from reference TRBV30 and TRBJ2-2): SQTIHQWPATLVQPVGSPLSLECTVEGTSNPNLYWYRQAAGRGLQLLFYSVGIGQISSEVPQNLSASRPQDRQFILSSKKLLLSDSGFYLCAWSQPVPDRELFFGEGSRLTVL.

This clonotype was observed many times. The chain combines TRBV5-1 with TRBJ2-1; D is uncertain. The CDR3 has 13 amino acids. The germline V gene encodes CDR1 SGHRS and CDR2 YFSETQ. Trimming removed 0 bases from V and 7 bases from J, with 8 bases in between. CDR3 amino acids: CASSLDHTNEQFF. The CDR3 DNA follows: TGCGCCAGCAGCTTGGATCACACTAATGAGCAGTTCTTC. Combining the CDR3 with reference TRBV5-1 and TRBJ2-1 gives the whole variable domain KAGVTQTPRYLIKTRGQQVTLSCSPISGHRSVSWYQQTPGQGLQFLFEYFSETQRNKGNFPGRFSGRQFSNSRSEMNVSTLELGDSALYLCASSLDHTNEQFFGPGTRLTVL.

This clonotype was counted between two and nine times. The chain combines TRBV7-9 with TRBJ2-7; the D gene could be TRBD1 or TRBD2 (5 bases each). Trimming took off 2 bases at V and 3 bases at J, with 20 bases between the two ends. The CDR3 contains 17 residues. Germline-derived CDR1 and CDR2 are SEHNR and FQNEAQ (reference sequence). CDR3 nucleotides: TGTGCCAGCAGCTTACCGACGACTATCATGGGGCGCTACGAGCAGTACTTC. The encoded protein is CASSLPTTIMGRYEQYF.

This clonotype was counted many times. The gene calls are TRBV19 and TRBJ1-1; D ambiguous. This CDR3 spans 15 amino acids. V was clipped by 5 bases and J by 1 base, with 14 bases between them. The germline gives CDR1 LNHDA, CDR2 SQIVND (reference sequence). CDR3 amino acids: CASSVGGPSNTEAFF. For the CDR3, the DNA is TGTGCCAGTAGTGTTGGCGGTCCTTCGAACACTGAAGCTTTCTTT.